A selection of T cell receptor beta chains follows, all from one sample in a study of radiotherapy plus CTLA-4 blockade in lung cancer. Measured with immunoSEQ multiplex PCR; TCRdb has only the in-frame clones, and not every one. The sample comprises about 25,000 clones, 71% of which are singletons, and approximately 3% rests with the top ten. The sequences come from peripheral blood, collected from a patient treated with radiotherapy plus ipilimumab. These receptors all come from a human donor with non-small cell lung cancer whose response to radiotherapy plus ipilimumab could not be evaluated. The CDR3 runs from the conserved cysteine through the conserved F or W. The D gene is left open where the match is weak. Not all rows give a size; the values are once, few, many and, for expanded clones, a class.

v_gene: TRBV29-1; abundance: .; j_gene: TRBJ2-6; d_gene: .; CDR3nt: TGCAGCGTTCTGTCCTCTGGGGCCAACGTCCTGACTTTC; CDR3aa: CSVLSSGANVLTF
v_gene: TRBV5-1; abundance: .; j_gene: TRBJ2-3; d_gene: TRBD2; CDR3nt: TGCGCCAGCAGCTTGAGGGAGAGGGTAGCGGGCTTTACAGATACGCAGTATTTT; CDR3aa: CASSLRERVAGFTDTQYF
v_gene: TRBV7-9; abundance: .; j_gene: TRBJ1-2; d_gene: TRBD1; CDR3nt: TGTGCCAGCAGCTTACTCGACAGGGGGCCTGGCTACACCTTC; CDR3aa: CASSLLDRGPGYTF
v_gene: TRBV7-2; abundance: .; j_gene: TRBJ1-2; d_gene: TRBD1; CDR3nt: TGTGCCAGCAGCATCGGGACAGCCTATGGCTACACCTTC; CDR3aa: CASSIGTAYGYTF
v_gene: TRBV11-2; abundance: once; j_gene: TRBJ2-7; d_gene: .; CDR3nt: TGTGCCAGCAGCTTACCCGGGAGAGGGTACGAGCAGTACTTC; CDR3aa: CASSLPGRGYEQYF
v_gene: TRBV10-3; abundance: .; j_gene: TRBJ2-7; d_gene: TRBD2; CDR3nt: TGTGCCATCAAACTAGCGGGGCCCTACGAGCAGTACTTC; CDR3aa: CAIKLAGPYEQYF
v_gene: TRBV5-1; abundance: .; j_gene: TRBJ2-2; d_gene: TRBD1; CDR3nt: TGCGCCAGCAGCTTACAGGGGGGCACCGGGGAGCTGTTTTTT; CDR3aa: CASSLQGGTGELFF
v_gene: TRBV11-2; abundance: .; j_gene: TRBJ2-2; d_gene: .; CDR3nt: TGTGCCAGCAGCTTTCGTGCGGGGGCGCGAAACACCGGGGAGCTGTTTTTT; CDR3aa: CASSFRAGARNTGELFF
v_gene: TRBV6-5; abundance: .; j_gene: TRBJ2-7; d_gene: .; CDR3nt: TGTGCCAGCAGTCCCCACGGGAAATCCTACGAGCAGTACTTC; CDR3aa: CASSPHGKSYEQYF
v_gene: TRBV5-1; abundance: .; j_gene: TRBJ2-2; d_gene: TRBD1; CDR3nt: TGCGCCAGCAGCGTACAGGGGGCCGGGGAGCTGTTTTTT; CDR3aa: CASSVQGAGELFF
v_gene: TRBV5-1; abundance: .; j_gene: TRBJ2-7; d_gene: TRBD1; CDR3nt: TGCGCCAGCAGCTTACAGGGGTTCACCTACGAGCAGTACTTC; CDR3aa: CASSLQGFTYEQYF
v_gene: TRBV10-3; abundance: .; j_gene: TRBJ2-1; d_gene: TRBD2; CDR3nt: TGTGCCAGTTCCCCGGGACTAGCTTCGTACAATGAGCAGTTCTTC; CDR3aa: CASSPGLASYNEQFF
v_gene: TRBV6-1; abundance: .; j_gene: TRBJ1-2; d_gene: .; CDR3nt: TGTGCCAAGATAAGTAGCAGGGCCCCTAACTATGGCTACACCTTC; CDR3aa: CAKISSRAPNYGYTF
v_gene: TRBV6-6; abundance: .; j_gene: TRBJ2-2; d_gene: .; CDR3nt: TGTGCCAGCAGTTACTCGTCGTGGAGCGGGGAGCTGTTTTTT; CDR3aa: CASSYSSWSGELFF
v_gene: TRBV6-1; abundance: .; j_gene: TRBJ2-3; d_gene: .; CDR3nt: TGTGCCAGCAGTGAAGGCCTGGCTTTCACAGATACGCAGTATTTT; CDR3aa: CASSEGLAFTDTQYF
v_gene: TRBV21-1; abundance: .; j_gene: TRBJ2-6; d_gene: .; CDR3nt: TGTGCCAGCAGCAAAACTGTTCCTGGACTAGCGGGATACTCTGGGGCCAACGTCCTGACTTTC; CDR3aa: CASSKTVPGLAGYSGANVLTF
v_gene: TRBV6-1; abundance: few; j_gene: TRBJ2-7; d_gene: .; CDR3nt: TGTGCCAGCAGTGCCCGCCGGGGGTTCGAGCAGTACTTC; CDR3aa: CASSARRGFEQYF
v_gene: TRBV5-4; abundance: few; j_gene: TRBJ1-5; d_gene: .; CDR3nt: TGTGCCAGCAGCCAGGAACAGGGTCAGCCCCAGCATTTT; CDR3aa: CASSQEQGQPQHF
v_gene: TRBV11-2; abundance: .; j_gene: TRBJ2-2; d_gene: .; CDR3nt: TGTGCCAGCAGCTTAGAGGCCACGAACACCGGGGAGCTGTTTTTT; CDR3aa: CASSLEATNTGELFF
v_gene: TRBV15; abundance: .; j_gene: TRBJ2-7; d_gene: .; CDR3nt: TGTGCCACCAGCAGAGATGAGACAGGCCGTACCTACGAGCAGTACTTC; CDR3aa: CATSRDETGRTYEQYF
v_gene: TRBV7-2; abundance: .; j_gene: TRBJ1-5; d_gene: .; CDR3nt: TGTGCCAGCAGCTTATTTACAGCTAATCAGCCCCAGCATTTT; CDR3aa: CASSLFTANQPQHF
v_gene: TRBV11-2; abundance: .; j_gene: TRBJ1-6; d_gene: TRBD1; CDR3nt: TGTGCCAGCAGCTTTCTGACAGGGGGTTCACCCCTCCACTTT; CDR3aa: CASSFLTGGSPLHF
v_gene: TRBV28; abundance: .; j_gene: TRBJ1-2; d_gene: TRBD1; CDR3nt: TGTGCTGGGCGGGACAGTATTAACTATGGCTACACCTTC; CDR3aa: CAGRDSINYGYTF
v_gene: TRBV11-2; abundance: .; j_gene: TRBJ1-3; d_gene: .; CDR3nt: TGTGCCAGCAGGCTTATACAGACTGGAAACACCATATATTTT; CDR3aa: CASRLIQTGNTIYF
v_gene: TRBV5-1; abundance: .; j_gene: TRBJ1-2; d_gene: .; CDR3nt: TGCGCCAGCAGCATAAACCGACAGATCTATGGCTACACCTTC; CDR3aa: CASSINRQIYGYTF
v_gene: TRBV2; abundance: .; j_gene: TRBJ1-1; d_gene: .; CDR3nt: TGTGCCAGCAGAGCTCAAGCGAACACTGAAGCTTTCTTT; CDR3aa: CASRAQANTEAFF
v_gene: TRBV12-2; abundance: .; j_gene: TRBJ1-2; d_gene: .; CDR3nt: TGTGCAAGTCGCTTAGCTCCTCAGACAGGCCGGACCTTC; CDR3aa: CASRLAPQTGRTF
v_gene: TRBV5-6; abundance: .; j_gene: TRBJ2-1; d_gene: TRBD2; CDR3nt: TGTGCCAGCAGCTTACACGGACTAGCGGCCTACAATGAGCAGTTCTTC; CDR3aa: CASSLHGLAAYNEQFF